One and the same sample provided the 2 T cell receptor beta chains below, sequenced in a study of high-grade serous ovarian cancer treatment subgroups. Tumor tissue was taken before any definitive surgery or chemotherapy was given. TCRdb keeps only in-frame clones here, not all; method: immunoSEQ multiplex PCR. The repertoire consists of approximately 5,800 clones, with roughly two thirds occurring once and the leading ten covering 7.7%. Material: tumor tissue. These receptors were obtained from a human donor with high-grade serous ovarian cancer.

This chain links TRBV7-9 with TRBJ2-7, with D maybe TRBD2 (5 bases). The germline gives CDR1 SEHNR, CDR2 FQNEAQ (reference sequence). CDR3 size: 17 residues. The germline V and J ends were trimmed by 1 base and 4 bases, with 20 bases remaining between them. Written as DNA, the CDR3 is TGTGCCAGCAGCTTAGATGTAAACTCGGAGGCCTCTTACGAGCAGTACTTC. As protein: CASSLDVNSEASYEQYF.

Only a few counts were recorded for this clone. The gene calls are TRBV4-2 and TRBJ2-3, with 9 bases fitting TRBD1. Losses at the gene ends were 1 base for V and 0 bases for J; bases not matched to a gene: 2. The germline gives CDR1 LGHNA, CDR2 YNFKEQ. The CDR3 is made up of 16 amino acids. Here the CDR3 reads CASSQAGQGSTDTQYF. The DNA of the CDR3 is TGTGCCAGCAGCCAAGCCGGACAGGGGAGCACAGATACGCAGTATTTT.